This section outlines one T cell receptor (beta chain) sequence together with its context. This CDR3 comprises 13 residues. V lost 2 bases, J lost 5 bases, and 2 bases stayed unmatched. Germline loops: CDR1 LGHDT, CDR2 YNNKEL (reference sequence). The protocol was immunoSEQ multiplex PCR, while the TCRdb copy is restricted to in-frame clones and leaves out a portion. The data hold about 340,000 clones, with less than 90% observed a single time. This specimen comes from a study of blood T cell repertoires in COVID-19. The sequenced sample consisted of peripheral blood. This TCR was sampled from a woman in her fifties or sixties with COVID-19, enrolled during active disease. The V gene is TRBV3-1 (or the pseudogene TRBV3-2), the J gene TRBJ2-5; TRBD1 agrees at 7 bases. DNA for the CDR3: TGTGCCAGCAGCCAAATGACAGGGGAGACCCAGTACTTC. Protein product: CASSQMTGETQYF.